This passage covers 12 T cell receptor beta chains from one sample sequenced in a study of T cell responses to AZD1222 COVID-19 vaccine. This table comes from immunoSEQ multiplex PCR, and its TCRdb copy is limited to in-frame clones, with some not included. The sample includes 120,000 or so clones, roughly four fifths seen only once; the top ten take around 4.6%. This specimen consisted of peripheral blood, obtained on day 0 of AZD1222 vaccination. The receptors originated from an adult in good health.

This clone came up a few times. This rearrangement joins TRBV18 to TRBJ1-4; 7 bases map to TRBD1. The germline gives CDR1 KGHSH, CDR2 LQKENI. The CDR3 spans 15 residues. V was clipped by 5 bases and J by 8 bases; unmatched bases: 11. CDR3 in amino acids: CASSTRTGGREKLFF. The CDR3 DNA is TGTGCCAGCTCAACTAGGACAGGAGGAAGGGAAAAACTGTTTTTT.

The V and J genes are TRBV7-2 and TRBJ2-5, with D perhaps TRBD1 or TRBD2 (6 bases each). Germline-derived CDR1 and CDR2 are SGHTA and FQGNSA. Deletions cut 3 bases from V and 3 bases from J, with 11 bases between. The CDR3 runs to 14 residues. The CDR3 DNA follows: TGTGCCAGCAGCTTCGCGGGACAAAAAGAGACCCAGTACTTC. Protein sequence: CASSFAGQKETQYF.

The chain couples TRBV10-3 to TRBJ2-3; D is unresolved. The CDR3 loop spans 14 amino acids. V lost 0 bases, J lost 0 bases, and 4 bases lay in between. Germline V gives CDR1 ENHRY, CDR2 SYGVKD. The CDR3 sequence is CAISESPSTDTQYF. CDR3 DNA: TGTGCCATCAGTGAGTCGCCGAGCACAGATACGCAGTATTTT.

The rearrangement uses TRBV30 and TRBJ1-2; no clear D. The CDR3 spans 12 residues. Germline V gene sequence: CDR1 GTSNPN, CDR2 SVGIG (reference sequence). V lost 0 bases, J lost 4 bases, and 6 bases lay in between. This CDR3 reads CAWSVTTYGYTF. As DNA, the CDR3 is TGTGCCTGGAGTGTCACAACCTATGGCTACACCTTC. Looking up the rest from reference TRBV30 and TRBJ1-2 gives the full variable domain: SQTIHQWPATLVQPVGSPLSLECTVEGTSNPNLYWYRQAAGRGLQLLFYSVGIGQISSEVPQNLSASRPQDRQFILSSKKLLLSDSGFYLCAWSVTTYGYTFGSGTRLTVV.

The chain is built from TRBV19 and TRBJ1-5; 11 nucleotides match TRBD1. Germline V gives CDR1 LNHDA, CDR2 SQIVND (reference sequence). V lost 9 bases and J lost 1; bases outside the gene matches: 11. The CDR3 covers 17 residues. The CDR3 DNA is TGTGCCAGCCACCCGTCGGACAGGGGGCTGAGCAATCAGCCCCAGCATTTT. It yields the protein CASHPSDRGLSNQPQHF. Full variable domain (rest looked up from reference TRBV19 and TRBJ1-5): DGGITQSPKYLFRKEGQNVTLSCEQNLNHDAMYWYRQDPGQGLRLIYYSQIVNDFQKGDIAEGYSVSREKKESFPLTVTSAQKNPTAFYLCASHPSDRGLSNQPQHFGDGTRLSIL.

This chain connects TRBV6-6 to TRBJ1-2, with a possible D match to TRBD1 (5 bases). Trimming pared 7 bases from V and 5 bases from J, leaving 17 bases between. CDR3 length: 14 residues. Germline lookup yields CDR1 MNHNY and CDR2 SVGAGI (reference sequence). The CDR3 loop is CASKIGGSGYGYTF. The DNA for the CDR3 is TGTGCCAGCAAAATTGGGGGAAGCGGGTATGGCTACACCTTC.

This clone has only a few counts. This chain joins TRBV2 and TRBJ1-5; a weak D match, TRBD1 (6 bases). Trimming stripped 1 base from V and 7 bases from J, with 11 bases between. The CDR3 is 14 amino acids. The germline CDR1 and CDR2 sequences are SNHLY and FYNNEI. The CDR3 sequence: CASSEGQGGQPQHF. The CDR3 nucleotides read TGTGCCAGCAGTGAAGGGCAAGGGGGGCAGCCCCAGCATTTT.

The rearrangement uses TRBV12-3 or TRBV12-4 and TRBJ1-2, with no clear D. V was clipped by 6 bases and J by 6 bases, with 14 bases between them. There are 13 residues in the CDR3. The CDR3 loop reads CASRLFGSDGYTF. CDR3 bases: TGTGCCAGCAGGCTATTCGGTTCCGATGGCTACACCTTC.

This clone was detected only a few times. The chain links TRBV10-3 to TRBJ1-5, with D tentatively TRBD1 (5 bases). The germline V and J ends were trimmed by 3 bases and 3 bases, with 9 bases remaining between them. CDR3 length: 14 residues. Germline V gives CDR1 ENHRY, CDR2 SYGVKD. In nucleotides, the CDR3 is TGTGCCATCAGTGAATTAGGGGACAATCAGCCCCAGCATTTT. Protein product: CAISELGDNQPQHF.

The chain has TRBV9 and TRBJ2-5; the match to TRBD1 covers 7 bases. CDR1 SGDLS and CDR2 YYNGEE come from the germline V gene. The junction had 11 bases not matched to a gene; V was cut back by 0 bases and J by 6 bases. The CDR3 loop spans 16 amino acids. For the CDR3, the DNA is TGTGCCAGCAGCGTAGATAGCAGGGGGAACTTTAAGACCCAGTACTTC. It is translated as CASSVDSRGNFKTQYF.

This chain links TRBV3-1 (or the pseudogene TRBV3-2) with TRBJ1-1; D unclear. The CDR3 consists of 14 residues. Germline V gives CDR1 LGHDT, CDR2 YNNKEL (reference sequence). Trimming took 4 bases from V and 4 from J, leaving 13 bases between them. The CDR3, as DNA: TGTGCCAGCAGCCTCCCGAGAGAGACCACTGAAGCTTTCTTT. Translation gives CASSLPRETTEAFF.

The V and J genes are TRBV6-2 or TRBV6-3 and TRBJ1-5; D remains unclear. This CDR3 contains 13 residues. Germline V gene lookup returns CDR1 MNHEY and CDR2 SVGEGT. Trimming cost V 2 bases and J 7 bases, with 9 bases left between them. CDR3 sequence reads: CASSYAGRQPQHF. The CDR3 bases are TGTGCCAGCAGTTACGCGGGGAGGCAGCCCCAGCATTTT.